The 27 T cell receptor beta chains in this list originate from one sample, sequenced in a study of beta chain features in type 1 diabetes listed by TCRdb under 2018. The research as a whole found: In all four CD4+ subsets, TCRB CDR3 length was moderately but significantly shorter in type 1 diabetes patients.

No antigens are known for them. Libraries were built with the immunoSEQ multiplex PCR assay. All of the isolated RNA was reverse transcribed with the High Capacity cDNA Reverse Transcription Kit, so expressed TCRB transcripts were sequenced. Held by TCRdb, this immuneACCESS table contains in-frame sequences only and omits some clones. Under half of the omission traces to an unresolved V gene where checked; the cause of the rest is unknown. Here the sample has 300,000 or so clones; 9.3% occur a single time. The ten largest account for 1% of the sample. Sequences were obtained from central memory CD4+ T cells from blood. These receptors came from a man younger than 45 with type 1 diabetes.

This rearrangement joins TRBV7-2 to TRBJ2-5, with no clear D. The germline gives CDR1 SGHTA, CDR2 FQGNSA. The CDR3 length is 10 residues. V was trimmed by 8 bases and J by 1 base, leaving 2 bases between them. CDR3 sequence (DNA): TGTGCCAGCGGCCAAGAGACCCAGTACTTC. This gives the protein CASGQETQYF.

This clone came up a few times. The J gene is TRBJ1-2, the V gene TRBV6-5; D not certain. V was shortened by 2 bases and J by 2 bases, with 9 bases between the two germline ends. CDR3 size: 14 residues. Germline assignment: CDR1 MNHEY and CDR2 SVGAGI. CDR3 residues: CASSYPQGNYGYTF. CDR3 nucleotides: TGTGCCAGCAGTTACCCCCAAGGGAACTATGGCTACACCTTC.

This chain joins TRBV27 and TRBJ2-5; 7 bases are a match to TRBD1. The J call may not be correct, given that the DNA end is closer to TRBJ2-7. Germline CDR1 is MNHEY and CDR2 is SMNVEV (reference sequence). There are 15 residues in the CDR3. The CDR3 nucleotides read TGTGCCAGCAGTCCAGGGGACAGAGCTACCTACGAGCAGTACTTC. Translating it yields CASSPGDRATYEQYF.

The rearrangement joins TRBV6-6 to TRBJ2-7; TRBD1 might be the D (6 bases). The germline gives CDR1 MNHNY, CDR2 SVGAGI (reference sequence). V dropped 6 bases and J dropped 0 bases, with 12 bases sitting between them. This CDR3 is built from 14 residues. The CDR3 DNA reads as TGTGCCAGCAGGGCCGGACAGAACTCCTACGAGCAGTACTTC. It encodes CASRAGQNSYEQYF.

V gene TRBV4-3 combines with J gene TRBJ2-4; 9 nucleotides match TRBD1. After removal of 1 base from V and 0 bases from J, the junction contained 7 bases not matched to a gene. The CDR3 runs to 18 residues. Germline CDR1 reads LGHNA; CDR2 reads YSLEER. For the CDR3, the DNA is TGCGCCAGCAGCCAAGGGACAGGGGTGTCGGTAGCCAAAAACATTCAGTACTTC. This encodes CASSQGTGVSVAKNIQYF.

In nucleotides, the CDR3 is TGTGCCAGCAGTCCACTACTAGGGTTTAAGGCGGAAAAACTGTTTTTT. Its translation is CASSPLLGFKAEKLFF. V and J are TRBV27 and TRBJ1-4; D is undetermined. Germline CDR1 is MNHEY and CDR2 is SMNVEV (reference sequence). This CDR3 spans 16 amino acids. The ends were cut back, 5 bases at V and 8 bases at J, with 21 bases in the middle.

This clone was picked up a small number of times. The chain links TRBV2 to TRBJ2-5; D possibly corresponds to TRBD1 (5 bases). Trimming pared 7 bases from V and 4 bases from J, leaving 13 bases between. CDR1 is SNHLY, CDR2 FYNNEI, per germline. CDR3 length: 13 residues. The CDR3 spells CASIRTLRETQYF. The CDR3 DNA sequence: TGTGCCAGCATCCGGACACTACGAGAGACCCAGTACTTC.

This clone was recorded only once. The V call is TRBV5-6, the J call TRBJ2-2; 7 bases agree with TRBD2. The CDR3 spans 17 residues. The germline V gene encodes CDR1 SGHDT and CDR2 YYEEEE. J was trimmed by 1 base and V by 1 base; bases with no gene match: 7. The CDR3, as DNA: TGTGCCAGCAGCTTGTCCCTAGCGGCTATGAACACCGGGGAGCTGTTTTTT. It codes for CASSLSLAAMNTGELFF.

The rearrangement uses TRBV28 and TRBJ2-5; D is undetermined. This CDR3 contains 11 residues. Trimming removed 6 bases from V and 7 bases from J, with 9 bases in between. Germline V gene lookup returns CDR1 MDHEN and CDR2 SYDVKM. This chain's CDR3 is CASSQPGTQYF. CDR3 nucleotide sequence: TGTGCCAGCAGCCAGCCGGGGACCCAGTACTTC. Full variable domain (rest looked up from reference TRBV28 and TRBJ2-5): DVKVTQSSRYLVKRTGEKVFLECVQDMDHENMFWYRQDPGLGLRLIYFSYDVKMKEKGDIPEGYSVSREKKERFSLILESASTNQTSMYLCASSQPGTQYFGPGTRLLVL.

This clone turned up a few times. The rearrangement joins TRBV5-1 to TRBJ2-3, with 8 bases that match TRBD1. V was clipped by 3 bases and J by 5 bases; unmatched bases: 5. Germline V gene sequence: CDR1 SGHRS, CDR2 YFSETQ. There are 14 residues in the CDR3. Here the CDR3 DNA reads TGCGCCAGCAGCTACGGACAGGGACAAGATACGCAGTATTTT. It specifies CASSYGQGQDTQYF.

This clone has more than one count but fewer than ten. The V call is TRBV4-3, the J call TRBJ1-4, with TRBD1 matching over 7 bases. The CDR3 runs to 16 residues. Per the germline V gene, CDR1 is LGHNA and CDR2 is YSLEER. After removal of 1 base from V and 7 bases from J, the junction contained 9 bases not matched to a gene. The CDR3 DNA reads TGCGCCAGCAGCCAAGTGGGAGGGGGCGACAGTGAAAAACTGTTTTTT. Translation: CASSQVGGGDSEKLFF.

The sample holds a few counts of this clone. The CDR3 DNA sequence: TGTGCCAGCAGCCGTCTTTCGGGACAGTTGAACCAAGAGACCCAGTACTTC. It codes for CASSRLSGQLNQETQYF. The chain employs TRBV9 and TRBJ2-5; 7 bases agree with TRBD1. Germline V gene data show CDR1 as SGDLS and CDR2 as YYNGEE. The junction had 12 bases not matched to a gene; V was cut back by 4 bases and J by 0 bases. This CDR3 comprises 17 residues.

This clone was seen many times. This chain links TRBV6-6 with TRBJ1-5; possible D gene TRBD1, 6 bases. V shed 0 bases and J shed 7 bases, with 13 bases lying between them. This CDR3 is built from 15 residues. Germline V CDR1 and CDR2: MNHNY, SVGAGI (reference sequence). This chain's CDR3 is CASSYSGGPEQPQHF. The DNA of the CDR3 is TGTGCCAGCAGTTACTCCGGGGGCCCGGAGCAGCCCCAGCATTTT.

This clone was seen more than once but under ten times. J is TRBJ1-5 and V is TRBV19; D ambiguous. The V gene's germline CDR1 is LNHDA and CDR2 SQIVND (reference sequence). This CDR3 is 11 amino acids long. The V and J ends lost 7 bases and 11 bases respectively, with 12 bases between them. The CDR3 DNA sequence: TGTGCCAGTACCTCGGGGAGGACCCAGCATTTT. It encodes CASTSGRTQHF.

This clone was found a few times. This chain links TRBV7-9 with TRBJ1-2; D is unresolved. The ends were cut back, 1 base at V and 4 bases at J, with 22 bases in the middle. The CDR3 loop spans 18 amino acids. CDR1 SEHNR and CDR2 FQNEAQ come from the germline V gene (reference sequence). The CDR3 spells CASSLGIGTVTVLYGYTF. Written as DNA, the CDR3 is TGTGCCAGCAGCTTAGGCATAGGAACAGTCACCGTCCTCTATGGCTACACCTTC.

This rearrangement joins TRBV6-5 to TRBJ2-6; 10 nucleotides agree with TRBD1. CDR3 length: 16 residues. The junction had 0 bases not matched to a gene; V was cut back by 2 bases and J by 2 bases. From germline, CDR1 is MNHEY and CDR2 SVGAGI. CDR3 sequence reads: CASSYDRGPGANVLTF. The CDR3, as DNA: TGTGCCAGCAGTTACGACAGGGGGCCTGGGGCCAACGTCCTGACTTTC.

The table lists this clone with a few counts. The V gene is TRBV27, the J gene TRBJ2-1, with D perhaps matching TRBD2 (6 bases). V was clipped by 8 bases and J by 2 bases, with 16 bases between them. Germline CDR1 MNHEY, CDR2 SMNVEV (reference sequence). The CDR3 loop spans 15 amino acids. The CDR3 loop is CASSPGREAYNEQFF. In nucleotides, the CDR3 is TGTGCCAGCTCCCCCGGAAGGGAGGCCTACAATGAGCAGTTCTTC.

This clone was seen ten or more times. The gene calls are TRBV7-9 and TRBJ2-6; perhaps TRBD2 as D (5 bases). The CDR3 length is 18 residues. The V end was cut by 1 base, the J end by 0 bases, with 13 bases between. CDR1 and CDR2 (germline): SEHNR, FQNEAQ (reference sequence). DNA for the CDR3: TGTGCCAGCAGCTTAGAAGCGGATTCGCTCTCTGGGGCCAACGTCCTGACTTTC. Its translation: CASSLEADSLSGANVLTF.

This clone was picked up a small number of times. Other DNA sequences in the same sample also yield this CDR3. The chain links TRBV29-1 to TRBJ1-1, with a possible D match to TRBD1 (6 bases). The ends were cut back, 6 bases at V and 2 bases at J, with 10 bases in the middle. Germline loops: CDR1 SQVTM, CDR2 ANQGSEA. The CDR3 sequence is 12 residues long. For the CDR3, the DNA is TGCAGCGTCGGACAGAGAAACACTGAAGCTTTCTTT. The encoded protein is CSVGQRNTEAFF.

This clone was seen a handful of times. The gene calls are TRBV6-6 and TRBJ2-7, with 9 positions matching TRBD1. The CDR3 runs 15 residues. Per the germline V gene, CDR1 is MNHNY and CDR2 is SVGAGI (reference sequence). V gave up 2 bases and J gave up 6 bases; unmatched junction bases: 8. In nucleotides, the CDR3 is TGTGCCAGCAGTTACCCGGACAGGGGAAAGTTCGAGCAGTACTTC. The encoded protein is CASSYPDRGKFEQYF.

The chain uses TRBV7-2 and TRBJ2-5; D remains unclear. The germline V and J ends were trimmed by 4 bases and 2 bases, with 11 bases remaining between them. Germline CDR1 and CDR2: SGHTA and FQGNSA. This CDR3 region has 14 residues. CDR3 in DNA: TGTGCCAGCAGCTCCGGACGGTCTCAAGAGACCCAGTACTTC. Protein product: CASSSGRSQETQYF.

This chain uses TRBV5-1 with TRBJ1-5; no firm D call. CDR1 and CDR2 from the germline V gene are SGHRS and YFSETQ. Trimming took off 2 bases at V and 1 base at J, with 13 bases between the two ends. This CDR3 comprises 16 residues. The DNA of the CDR3 is TGCGCCAGCAGCTTAGATGTACTGGGAAGCAATCAGCCCCAGCATTTT. This codes for CASSLDVLGSNQPQHF.

CDR3 in DNA: TGTGCCAGCAGGAATAGAACGGGGGCTTTCTTT. This encodes CASRNRTGAFF. This chain joins TRBV6-1 and TRBJ1-1; D is unclear. The CDR3 sequence is 11 residues long. V was cut by 6 bases and J by 11 bases, with 13 bases left in between. The germline V gene encodes CDR1 MNHNS and CDR2 SASEGT.

The sample holds a few counts of this clone. The rearrangement links TRBV29-1 to TRBJ2-2; no clear D gene. The germline V and J ends were trimmed by 1 base and 0 bases, with 6 bases remaining between them. Germline lookup yields CDR1 SQVTM and CDR2 ANQGSEA. This CDR3 region has 14 residues. The CDR3 bases are TGCAGCGTTGAAGCCGATTCGAACACCGGGGAGCTGTTTTTT. It specifies CSVEADSNTGELFF.

This chain uses TRBV14 with TRBJ2-5; D not certain. The CDR3 is 16 amino acids. CDR1 is SGHDN and CDR2 is FVKESK in the germline V gene. With 0 bases removed from V and 5 bases from J, the gap between germline ends came to 16 bases. CDR3 DNA sequence: TGTGCCAGCAGCCAAGATCCGGGTGCCGCCGTCGAGACCCAGTACTTC. Amino acids: CASSQDPGAAVETQYF.

This chain uses TRBV5-1 with TRBJ2-5, with 7 nucleotides matching TRBD2. This CDR3 comprises 14 residues. The germline gives CDR1 SGHRS, CDR2 YFSETQ. J gave up 1 base and V 8 bases, and 8 bases lay outside the gene matches. DNA for the CDR3: TGCGCCAGTCGTATGACTAGCTCCCAAGAGACCCAGTACTTC. Translating it yields CASRMTSSQETQYF.

This clone was seen only a few times. V gene TRBV6-1 combines with J gene TRBJ2-3; 10 nucleotides align to TRBD2. Trimming cost V 1 base and J 3 bases; bases outside gene matches: 4. This CDR3 has 16 residues. The germline V gene encodes CDR1 MNHNS and CDR2 SASEGT. CDR3 region: CASSEVSSGGTDTQYF. The CDR3, as DNA: TGTGCCAGCAGTGAAGTATCTAGCGGGGGTACAGATACGCAGTATTTT.